The clone carrying this T cell receptor (beta chain) is a singleton in its sample. The data derive from a study of blood T cell repertoires in COVID-19. In the original analysis: Reference gene primer amplification in the assay estimated nucleated cell counts. Sequencing used immunoSEQ multiplex PCR; TCRdb keeps in-frame clones, though not all of them. That table is the source of V, J and clone size, and D and trimming were worked out from the DNA. Of approximately 250,000 clones in the sample, 84% are singletons; the top ten hold over 1.5%. The material sequenced was peripheral blood. This receptor was taken from a woman aged 40 to 50 who had recovered from COVID-19.

For the CDR3, the DNA is TGTGCCAGCAGCTTAGCAATGGGGGGGAACACTGAAGCTTTCTTT. Its protein product is CASSLAMGGNTEAFF. The rearrangement uses TRBV11-2 and TRBJ1-1; maybe TRBD1 (5 bases). This CDR3 comprises 15 residues. Germline CDR1 reads SGHAT; CDR2 reads FQNNGV. V was clipped by 1 base and J by 1 base, with 10 bases between them.